Presented here are 27 T cell receptor beta chains from one specimen sequenced in a study of T cell responses to AZD1222 COVID-19 vaccine. Measured with immunoSEQ multiplex PCR; TCRdb has only the in-frame clones, and not every one. Of roughly 49,000 clones listed, approximately 90% are singletons. The sequenced sample was peripheral blood, obtained 28 days after the second AZD1222 dose. These receptors all come from an adult who received the AZD1222 COVID-19 vaccine.

The genes are TRBV9 and TRBJ2-3; D assignment may be TRBD1 or TRBD2 (5 bases each). The CDR3 loop spans 16 amino acids. Germline values: CDR1 SGDLS, CDR2 YYNGEE. V was trimmed by 4 bases and J by 3 bases, leaving 18 bases between them. The CDR3 reads CASSPAGTQGTDTQYF. CDR3 DNA sequence: TGTGCCAGCAGCCCGGCCGGGACCCAGGGAACAGATACGCAGTATTTT. The variable domain in full, with the rest retrieved from reference TRBV9 and TRBJ2-3, is DSGVTQTPKHLITATGQRVTLRCSPRSGDLSVYWYQQSLDQGLQFLIQYYNGEERAKGNILERFSAQQFPDLHSELNLSSLELGDSALYFCASSPAGTQGTDTQYFGPGTRLTVL.

This clone was recorded a few times. CDR3 bases: TGTGCCAGCAGCTCCCTAAAACAGTCCAGCTCCTACGAGCAGTACTTC. Its translation is CASSSLKQSSSYEQYF. The chain couples TRBV11-2 to TRBJ2-7; no reliable D call. This CDR3 has 16 amino acids. The germline V gene encodes CDR1 SGHAT and CDR2 FQNNGV. Trimming shortened V by 4 bases and J by 0 bases, and 16 bases separated the two germline ends.

The chain couples TRBV21-1 to TRBJ2-3; TRBD2, the table's D call, lacks a check against the DNA. TRBV21-1 is shown as a pseudogene. This CDR3 has 20 amino acids. CDR3 region: CASSKEVVGLAEPFTDTQYF. CDR3 DNA: TGTGCCAGCAGCAAAGAGGTGGTAGGGCTAGCGGAACCATTCACAGATACGCAGTATTTT.

This clone was recorded only once. The V gene is TRBV12-3 or TRBV12-4, the J gene TRBJ1-5, with D maybe TRBD1 (6 bases). CDR3 length: 13 residues. The V gene lost 3 bases and the J gene lost 6 bases, with 9 bases spanning the gap. The DNA for the CDR3 is TGTGCCAGCAGTTTCCAGGGGCCTCAGCCCCAGCATTTT. Translated, it gives CASSFQGPQPQHF.

The chain is built from TRBV5-4 and TRBJ1-1, with TRBD1 as a possible D gene (5 bases). V dropped 1 base and J dropped 2 bases, with 12 bases sitting between them. CDR1 and CDR2 (germline): SGHNT, YYREEE (reference sequence). The CDR3 has 15 amino acids. The CDR3 DNA is TGTGCCAGCAGCTTGCACGCAGGGCCAAACACTGAAGCTTTCTTT. Amino acids: CASSLHAGPNTEAFF.

The V call is TRBV28, the J call TRBJ2-7; possibly TRBD1 for D (6 bases). V lost 5 bases to trimming and J lost 4 bases, with 9 bases between them. The CDR3 sequence is 12 residues long. Germline values: CDR1 MDHEN, CDR2 SYDVKM. CDR3 DNA sequence: TGTGCCAGCAGTAAACAGGGATACGAGCAGTACTTC. Protein product: CASSKQGYEQYF.

This sequence joins TRBV18 and TRBJ1-2, with 8 bases lining up with TRBD1. The J segment lost 4 bases and the V segment lost 5 bases, leaving 9 bases of the junction unmatched. This CDR3 is built from 15 residues. Germline values: CDR1 KGHSH, CDR2 LQKENI. DNA of the CDR3: TGTGCCAGCTCAACTACAGGGGGATCGGGCTATGGCTACACCTTC. Encoded protein: CASSTTGGSGYGYTF. Based on the CDR3 plus reference TRBV18 and TRBJ1-2, the full variable domain is NAGVMQNPRHLVRRRGQEARLRCSPMKGHSHVYWYRQLPEEGLKFMVYLQKENIIDESGMPKERFSAEFPKEGPSILRIQQVVRGDSAAYFCASSTTGGSGYGYTFGSGTRLTVV.

The chain carries TRBV30 and TRBJ2-1; the match to TRBD2 covers 11 bases. The trim removed 5 bases at V and 0 bases at J, leaving 6 bases unmatched. There are 16 residues in the CDR3. From germline, CDR1 is GTSNPN and CDR2 SVGIG (reference sequence). The CDR3, as DNA: TGTGCCTGGGTCTCTAGCGGGAGGTTCTCCTACAATGAGCAGTTCTTC. It is translated as CAWVSSGRFSYNEQFF.

This clone was recorded a few times. The CDR3 reads CASSVGQGVGEAFF. DNA of the CDR3: TGTGCCAGCAGTGTGGGACAGGGGGTTGGTGAAGCTTTCTTT. The chain has TRBV6-4 and TRBJ1-1; TRBD1 agrees at 11 bases. The germline gives CDR1 MRHNA, CDR2 SNTAGT. The CDR3 length is 14 residues. After removal of 4 bases from V and 7 bases from J, the junction contained 5 bases not matched to a gene.

This clone was observed once. The rearrangement joins TRBV19 to TRBJ2-7, with D perhaps matching TRBD1 (5 bases). This CDR3 has 11 residues. V lost 7 bases to trimming and J lost 5 bases, with 9 bases between them. From germline, CDR1 is LNHDA and CDR2 SQIVND (reference sequence). The CDR3 nucleotides read TGTGCCAGTACCTTCAGGGACGAGCAGTACTTC. Translation: CASTFRDEQYF.

V and J are TRBV7-9 and TRBJ1-6; TRBD1 matches 9 bases. The CDR3 totals 16 residues. Unmatched junction bases numbered 6, after V lost 5 bases and J lost 4 bases. Germline V gene sequence: CDR1 SEHNR, CDR2 FQNEAQ (reference sequence). The CDR3 reads CASSPGQGVYNSPLHF. The CDR3 bases are TGTGCCAGCAGCCCGGGACAGGGCGTTTATAATTCACCCCTCCACTTT.

The J gene is TRBJ2-5, the V gene TRBV13, with no clear D. The V end was cut by 5 bases, the J end by 0 bases, with 10 bases between. Germline CDR1 is PRHDT and CDR2 is FYEKMQ (reference sequence). This CDR3 spans 14 amino acids. CDR3 amino acids: CASSPWTDQETQYF. In nucleotides, the CDR3 is TGTGCCAGCAGCCCCTGGACGGACCAAGAGACCCAGTACTTC.

The V and J genes are TRBV28 and TRBJ1-2; 11 nucleotides line up with TRBD1. CDR1 is MDHEN, CDR2 SYDVKM, per germline. This CDR3 has 15 amino acids. V shed 2 bases, J shed 5 bases, and the junction held 4 bases outside the gene matches. This CDR3 is CASSLVDRGPYGYTF. The CDR3 DNA sequence: TGTGCCAGCAGTTTAGTGGACAGGGGGCCATATGGCTACACCTTC.

The chain carries TRBV19 and TRBJ1-5, with D possibly matching TRBD1 (6 bases). There are 14 residues in the CDR3. V shed 4 bases and J shed 3 bases, with 10 bases lying between them. Germline V gene sequence: CDR1 LNHDA, CDR2 SQIVND (reference sequence). The CDR3 coding sequence is TGTGCCAGTAGTACGGGACACTCCAATCAGCCCCAGCATTTT. It codes for CASSTGHSNQPQHF.

This chain uses TRBV11-3 with TRBJ2-2, with TRBD2 identical over 15 bases. V shed 4 bases and J 4 bases; nucleotides not matched to a gene: 1. Germline V gives CDR1 SGHNT, CDR2 YENEEA. This CDR3 has 16 amino acids. CDR3 nucleotide sequence: TGTGCCAGCAGCTCGGGACTAGCGGGAGGCACCGGGGAGCTGTTTTTT. Translating it yields CASSSGLAGGTGELFF.

The gene calls are TRBV11-3 and TRBJ1-1; D gene uncertain. The germline V and J ends were trimmed by 3 bases and 5 bases, with 10 bases remaining between them. Germline V gene sequence: CDR1 SGHNT, CDR2 YENEEA. The CDR3 is made up of 13 amino acids. This CDR3 reads CASSFRLGTEAFF. The CDR3 DNA follows: TGTGCCAGCAGCTTTAGACTAGGAACTGAAGCTTTCTTT.

The V gene is TRBV29-1, the J gene TRBJ1-5; D call uncertain. The V and J ends lost 0 bases and 6 bases respectively, with 6 bases between them. Germline assignment: CDR1 SQVTM and CDR2 ANQGSEA. CDR3 size: 12 residues. The CDR3 DNA follows: TGCAGCGTTGAAGATCCAGGTCAGCCCCAGCATTTT. Amino acid sequence: CSVEDPGQPQHF.

This clone has only a few counts. J is TRBJ2-2 and V is TRBV7-3; TRBD2 aligns across 7 bases. Germline-derived CDR1 and CDR2 are SGHTA and FQGTGA. The V segment lost 4 bases and the J segment 0 bases; nucleotides outside the gene matches: 8. The CDR3 is 17 residues long. As DNA, the CDR3 is TGTGCCAGCAGCTCAAACCCGGGACTACCGAACACCGGGGAGCTGTTTTTT. Its translation: CASSSNPGLPNTGELFF.

J is TRBJ2-3 and V is TRBV6-1; possibly TRBD1 for D (6 bases). Trimming left V 2 bases short and J 10 bases short, with 13 bases between. Germline CDR1 is MNHNS and CDR2 is SASEGT. CDR3 length: 13 amino acids. CDR3 nucleotide sequence: TGTGCCAGCAGTGAACCTGGGACAAGGTCGCAGTATTTT. It codes for CASSEPGTRSQYF.

This rearrangement joins TRBV4-2 to TRBJ1-2, with D hard to call. The CDR3 sequence is 14 residues long. Germline V lookup: CDR1 LGHNA, CDR2 YNFKEQ. Between the trimmed V and J ends, which lost 0 bases and 8 bases, there was a span of 13 bases. CDR3 sequence: CASSQDMATVGYTF. The DNA for the CDR3 is TGTGCCAGCAGCCAAGATATGGCGACGGTAGGCTACACCTTC.

This clone was found a few times. The chain joins TRBV5-1 to TRBJ2-7; weak D call: TRBD2 (6 bases). The CDR3 sequence is 15 residues long. The germline V gene encodes CDR1 SGHRS and CDR2 YFSETQ. Trimming left V 4 bases short and J 2 bases short, with 16 bases between. The CDR3 sequence: CASSPGPSATYEQYF. Written as DNA, the CDR3 is TGCGCCAGCAGCCCAGGACCTAGCGCAACCTACGAGCAGTACTTC.

The CDR3 spells CASSPGGNGPYTGELFF. The CDR3 DNA reads as TGTGCCAGCTCACCGGGAGGTAACGGGCCATACACCGGGGAGCTGTTTTTT. The gene calls are TRBV18 and TRBJ2-2; perhaps TRBD2 as D (6 bases). This CDR3 has 17 amino acids. Germline V gene data show CDR1 as KGHSH and CDR2 as LQKENI. The V gene lost 3 bases and the J gene lost 3 bases, with 17 bases spanning the gap. Complete variable domain (other parts from reference TRBV18 and TRBJ2-2): NAGVMQNPRHLVRRRGQEARLRCSPMKGHSHVYWYRQLPEEGLKFMVYLQKENIIDESGMPKERFSAEFPKEGPSILRIQQVVRGDSAAYFCASSPGGNGPYTGELFFGEGSRLTVL.

The V call is TRBV29-1, the J call TRBJ1-2; D is ambiguous. The CDR3 length is 11 residues. Trimming removed 4 bases from V and 5 bases from J, with 8 bases in between. CDR1 SQVTM and CDR2 ANQGSEA come from the germline V gene. The CDR3 sequence is CSVGAAYGYTF. The CDR3 region has the DNA TGCAGCGTTGGGGCCGCTTATGGCTACACCTTC.

The V gene is TRBV28, the J gene TRBJ2-1; D uncertain. CDR3 size: 13 residues. Between the trimmed V and J ends, which lost 5 bases and 9 bases, there was a span of 14 bases. CDR1 and CDR2 from the germline V gene are MDHEN and SYDVKM. CDR3 nucleotide sequence: TGTGCCAGCAGTAGGCTCGTCCATAGTGAGCAGTTCTTC. Translated: CASSRLVHSEQFF.

The J gene is TRBJ2-1, the V gene TRBV23-1, with D possibly TRBD1 on 5 matching bases. TRBV23-1 is an open reading frame whose function is uncertain. The CDR3 length is 15 residues. The V gene lost 8 bases and the J gene lost 7 bases, with 21 bases spanning the gap. In nucleotides, the CDR3 is TGCGCCAGCCATCAATTTGCCCAGGGAATTAATGAGCAGTTCTTC. It translates to CASHQFAQGINEQFF.

The rearrangement joins TRBV3-1 (or the pseudogene TRBV3-2) to TRBJ2-3; D unclear. V lost 0 bases to trimming and J lost 15 bases, with 16 bases between them. The CDR3 covers 13 residues. Per the germline V gene, CDR1 is LGHDT and CDR2 is YNNKEL (reference sequence). The CDR3 is CASSQETSAACYF. Here the CDR3 DNA reads TGTGCCAGCAGCCAAGAAACGAGCGCCGCATGTTATTTT.

The count of this clone is one. The chain combines TRBV7-3 with TRBJ2-2, with TRBD2 as a possible D gene (8 bases). The CDR3 contains 15 residues. The V end was cut by 5 bases, the J end by 7 bases, with 17 bases between. Per germline, CDR1 SGHTA and CDR2 FQGTGA. The CDR3 DNA reads TGTGCCAGCAGCCGGGAGGGGGCAGGAAACGGGGAGCTGTTTTTT. It translates to CASSREGAGNGELFF.